Listed here are 32 T cell receptor beta chains from one sample, sequenced in a study of shared clonotypes between healthy human individuals (dated by TCRdb to the early 2020s). Libraries came from the immunoSEQ multiplex PCR assay. This is the immuneACCESS table as TCRdb keeps it, with only in-frame sequences that have V and J called. A part of the clones is gone; compared with another copy, unresolved V genes explain less than half, and the rest is unexplained. The sample profile shows 950,000 to 1,100,000 clones; approximately 78% of them were found once. Of the sample, roughly 0.62% falls within the top ten clones. Sequenced input: memory CD4+ T cells from PBMCs. The sample's cell subset or site, from its label and the paper: CD45RA-negative fraction. These TCRs come from a young man in good health. Some clones in this sample may be carry-over from other donors' samples.

This chain connects TRBV6-5 to TRBJ2-5; tentatively, D is TRBD1 (6 bases). The V end lost 5 bases, the J end lost 5 bases, and 15 bases lay between the germline ends. This CDR3 region has 14 residues. Germline CDR1 MNHEY, CDR2 SVGAGI. The CDR3 DNA follows: TGTGCCAGCAGTCAGGGGTTTTTTTCGGAGACCCAGTACTTC. Translated: CASSQGFFSETQYF.

The chain uses TRBV5-1 and TRBJ2-5, with D tentatively TRBD1 or TRBD2 (5 bases each). The CDR3 is 14 residues long. V lost 4 bases and J 3 bases, leaving 13 bases between the germline ends. The germline CDR1 and CDR2 sequences are SGHRS and YFSETQ. The CDR3 sequence is CASSAGTAEETQYF. The DNA for the CDR3 is TGCGCCAGCAGCGCCGGGACGGCGGAAGAGACCCAGTACTTC.

In this sample, this clone turned up a few times. V is TRBV2 and J is TRBJ2-7; the match to TRBD2 covers 8 bases. The germline gives CDR1 SNHLY, CDR2 FYNNEI. J was trimmed by 6 bases and V by 7 bases; bases with no gene match: 11. The CDR3 loop spans 14 amino acids. CDR3 loop: CASTRESGSGEQYF. CDR3 bases: TGTGCCAGCACCAGAGAGAGCGGGAGTGGCGAGCAGTACTTC.

The chain employs TRBV5-1 and TRBJ1-2; tentatively, D is TRBD1 (5 bases). The germline V gene encodes CDR1 SGHRS and CDR2 YFSETQ. The V end was cut by 0 bases, the J end by 7 bases, with 13 bases between. This CDR3 contains 14 residues. Written as DNA, the CDR3 is TGCGCCAGCAGCTTGGGTCATGGGGGAGTTGGCTACACCTTC. Its translation: CASSLGHGGVGYTF.

The V gene is TRBV27, the J gene TRBJ2-1; possibly TRBD2 for D (6 bases). Germline CDR1 reads MNHEY; CDR2 reads SMNVEV (reference sequence). The CDR3 is 14 residues long. V was shortened by 3 bases and J by 9 bases, with 15 bases between the two germline ends. The CDR3 bases are TGTGCCAGCAGTTTTGCGGGATTCTGGGGTGAGCAGTTCTTC. As protein: CASSFAGFWGEQFF.

V gene TRBV5-3 combines with J gene TRBJ1-4; D not resolved. Being an ORF, TRBV5-3 has a function that is uncertain. Trimming shortened V by 0 bases and J by 5 bases, and 20 bases separated the two germline ends. This CDR3 has 18 amino acids. CDR3 in DNA: TGTGCCAGAAGCTTGGTCGAGGGAGGCTCAGCACTAAATGAAAAACTGTTTTTT. Residues: CARSLVEGGSALNEKLFF.

The gene calls are TRBV11-3 and TRBJ2-7; D may be TRBD2 (5 bases). The ends were cut back, 5 bases at V and 3 bases at J, with 14 bases in the middle. This CDR3 is 14 amino acids long. Per the germline V gene, CDR1 is SGHNT and CDR2 is YENEEA. The CDR3 bases are TGTGCCAGCAGCCAAAGGAGCGGTGGCTACGAGCAGTACTTC. Protein sequence: CASSQRSGGYEQYF. Supplemented by reference TRBV11-3 and TRBJ2-7, the full variable domain reads EAGVVQSPRYKIIEKKQPVAFWCNPISGHNTLYWYLQNLGQGPELLIRYENEEAVDDSQLPKDRFSAERLKGVDSTLKIQPAELGDSAVYLCASSQRSGGYEQYFGPGTRLTVT.

V usage is TRBV7-8 and J usage is TRBJ1-1, with D perhaps TRBD1 (6 bases). Germline V CDR1 and CDR2: SGHVS, FQNEAQ. The CDR3 length is 14 residues. V was cut by 5 bases and J by 12 bases, with 22 bases left in between. CDR3 DNA sequence: TGTGCCAGCAGCCCATCCCGCGTGAGGGGGGTGTCTTTCTTT. Protein product: CASSPSRVRGVSFF.

This chain connects TRBV11-2 to TRBJ2-6; D not certain. Germline loops: CDR1 SGHAT, CDR2 FQNNGV. V lost 4 bases and J lost 0, with 16 bases in between. The CDR3 is 18 residues long. The CDR3 loop reads CASSSLQREYSGANVLTF. CDR3 sequence (DNA): TGTGCCAGCAGCTCCCTCCAGCGAGAGTACTCTGGGGCCAACGTCCTGACTTTC.

This chain joins TRBV7-8 and TRBJ2-7, with a possible D match to TRBD2 (6 bases). Germline V CDR1 and CDR2: SGHVS, FQNEAQ. This CDR3 region has 16 residues. V was trimmed by 5 bases and J by 3 bases, leaving 20 bases between them. CDR3 DNA sequence: TGTGCCAGCAGCCCGCGGGACTTTTCATTTGGCTACGAGCAGTACTTC. Amino acid sequence: CASSPRDFSFGYEQYF.

The chain's CDR3 is CASSLAGTSMGEQYF. The CDR3 DNA follows: TGCGCCAGCAGCTTGGCCGGGACTAGCATGGGCGAGCAGTACTTC. This rearrangement joins TRBV5-1 to TRBJ2-7; 9 bases are shared with TRBD2. V shed 0 bases and J 6 bases; nucleotides not matched to a gene: 7. From germline, CDR1 is SGHRS and CDR2 YFSETQ. The CDR3 runs to 15 residues.

This clone showed up just a few times. The rearrangement uses TRBV27 and TRBJ2-7; TRBD2 aligns across 9 bases. The ends lost 6 bases at V and 1 base at J; junction bases unmatched: 7. The CDR3 runs to 15 residues. Germline loops: CDR1 MNHEY, CDR2 SMNVEV (reference sequence). CDR3 amino acids: CASSEPSGTSYEQYF. The DNA of the CDR3 is TGTGCCAGCAGCGAACCTAGCGGGACTTCCTACGAGCAGTACTTC.

The chain carries TRBV7-9 and TRBJ2-3, with 7 bases that match TRBD2. V shed 2 bases and J 3 bases; nucleotides not matched to a gene: 2. Germline V gene data show CDR1 as SEHNR and CDR2 as FQNEAQ (reference sequence). The CDR3 consists of 14 residues. The CDR3 spells CASSLYGRTDTQYF. CDR3 bases: TGTGCCAGCAGCTTATACGGGAGGACAGATACGCAGTATTTT.

The chain combines TRBV7-6 with TRBJ2-2; D not resolved. Germline values: CDR1 SGHVS, CDR2 FNYEAQ. Trimming took off 4 bases at V and 1 base at J, with 10 bases between the two ends. This CDR3 spans 15 amino acids. DNA of the CDR3: TGTGCCAGCAGCTCCTATTGGGGGAACACCGGGGAGCTGTTTTTT. Amino acids: CASSSYWGNTGELFF.

The chain links TRBV15 to TRBJ1-1; TRBD1 aligns across 8 bases. The CDR3 has 20 residues. The germline V gene has CDR1 LNHNV and CDR2 YYDKDF (reference sequence). Trimming at V came to 0 bases and at J to 0 bases, leaving 15 bases not matched to a gene. The CDR3 region is CATSRDSRQGLVGVNTEAFF. CDR3 sequence (DNA): TGTGCCACCAGCAGAGATTCGAGACAGGGGTTAGTAGGGGTGAACACTGAAGCTTTCTTT.

V usage is TRBV7-3 and J usage is TRBJ2-3, with unresolved D. Germline CDR1 is SGHTA and CDR2 is FQGTGA. The V end was cut by 2 bases, the J end by 2 bases, with 8 bases between. The CDR3 has 14 residues. DNA of the CDR3: TGTGCCAGCAGCTTAGGCGGCCTCACAGATACGCAGTATTTT. Translation: CASSLGGLTDTQYF.

V usage is TRBV2 and J usage is TRBJ2-1; perhaps TRBD2 as D (6 bases). There are 13 residues in the CDR3. In germline, CDR1 is SNHLY, CDR2 FYNNEI. V gave up 7 bases and J gave up 7 bases, with 14 bases separating them. CDR3 nucleotides: TGTGCCAGCAAAGGTAGTAGCGGAAATGAGCAGTTCTTC. Amino acid sequence: CASKGSSGNEQFF.

The chain's CDR3 is CASSPGTGKRFADTQYF. CDR3 coding DNA: TGTGCCAGCAGTCCGGGAACGGGAAAAAGGTTCGCAGATACGCAGTATTTT. The chain uses TRBV27 and TRBJ2-3; maybe TRBD2 (5 bases). CDR3 length equals 17 residues. Germline CDR1 MNHEY, CDR2 SMNVEV (reference sequence). Trimming removed 5 bases from V and 4 bases from J, with 22 bases in between.

As for this clone: This clone may be a read error of a much larger clone one base away. The gene calls are TRBV5-4 and TRBJ2-7, with TRBD1 matching 7 bases. Per the germline V gene, CDR1 is SGHNT and CDR2 is YYREEE (reference sequence). The CDR3 spans 14 residues. CDR3 DNA sequence: TGTGCCGGCAGCGCTGGACAGGAGATCTACGAGCAGTACTTC. It translates to CAGSAGQEIYEQYF.

The chain recombines TRBV6-5 with TRBJ1-2; 7 nucleotides match TRBD1. Unmatched junction bases numbered 4, after V lost 5 bases and J lost 1 base. The CDR3 runs 14 residues. Germline CDR1 is MNHEY and CDR2 is SVGAGI. The CDR3 coding sequence is TGTGCCAGCAGTCGGGGGACAGATAACTATGGCTACACCTTC. The encoded protein is CASSRGTDNYGYTF.

The genes are TRBV7-2 and TRBJ1-1; D not resolved. The CDR3 has 12 residues. CDR1 and CDR2 from the germline V gene are SGHTA and FQGNSA. Trimming removed 5 bases from V and 4 bases from J, with 8 bases in between. The CDR3 reads CASSPLGTEAFF. The CDR3 region has the DNA TGTGCCAGCAGCCCTTTGGGCACTGAAGCTTTCTTT.

The V and J genes are TRBV5-6 and TRBJ1-2; the D gene is possibly TRBD1 (6 bases). The CDR3 contains 14 residues. V lost 6 bases and J lost 6, with 18 bases in between. Germline-derived CDR1 and CDR2 are SGHDT and YYEEEE. As DNA, the CDR3 is TGTGCCAGCATTTCGCAAGGGGGTGGGGATGGCTACACCTTC. This translates into CASISQGGGDGYTF.

J is TRBJ2-5 and V is TRBV5-4, with TRBD1 as a possible D gene (7 bases). Per germline, CDR1 SGHNT and CDR2 YYREEE (reference sequence). The CDR3 has 15 residues. V lost 0 bases, J lost 4 bases, and 13 bases lay in between. The CDR3 nucleotides read TGTGCCAGCAGCTTGGTGGCAGGGGGGCGAGAGACCCAGTACTTC. Translated, it gives CASSLVAGGRETQYF.

In its sample, this clone was seen once. One end of the junction varies from germline; a read error may be responsible. The chain combines TRBV5-1 with TRBJ2-5; D call uncertain. In germline, CDR1 is SGHRS, CDR2 YFSETQ. The CDR3 extends over 11 amino acids. The CDR3 region is CAGSFRETQYF. The CDR3 DNA follows: TGCGCCGGCAGCTTCAGAGAGACCCAGTACTTC.

The chain is built from TRBV18 and TRBJ1-3; D might be TRBD1 (6 bases). Germline V CDR1 and CDR2: KGHSH, LQKENI. This CDR3 is 15 amino acids long. Between the trimmed V and J ends, which lost 5 bases and 0 bases, there was a span of 11 bases. CDR3 nucleotide sequence: TGTGCCAGCTCAGTAGGGGGAGTCTCTGGAAACACCATATATTTT. This translates into CASSVGGVSGNTIYF. The full variable domain, with the rest looked up from reference TRBV18 and TRBJ1-3, is NAGVMQNPRHLVRRRGQEARLRCSPMKGHSHVYWYRQLPEEGLKFMVYLQKENIIDESGMPKERFSAEFPKEGPSILRIQQVVRGDSAAYFCASSVGGVSGNTIYFGEGSWLTVV.

The chain links TRBV14 to TRBJ2-7; TRBD1 matches 8 bases. This CDR3 contains 12 residues. V dropped 4 bases and J dropped 6; count of bases not matched to a gene: 2. CDR1 SGHDN and CDR2 FVKESK come from the germline V gene. In DNA, the CDR3 is TGTGCCAGCAGCCCACAGGGGGGCGAGCAGTACTTC. It is translated as CASSPQGGEQYF.

The table lists this clone with a few counts. The V and J genes are TRBV7-9 and TRBJ2-1, with D possibly being TRBD2 (7 bases). The CDR3 is made up of 19 amino acids. The germline V gene has CDR1 SEHNR and CDR2 FQNEAQ (reference sequence). Trimming cost V 3 bases and J 0 bases, with 21 bases left between them. CDR3 sequence: CASSLWGGARRGSYNEQFF. In DNA, the CDR3 is TGTGCCAGCAGCTTGTGGGGAGGGGCCCGCAGGGGCTCCTACAATGAGCAGTTCTTC.

About this clone itself: This specimen includes other DNA sequences encoding the same CDR3. The rearrangement joins TRBV6-1 to TRBJ1-5; TRBD1 is a possible D gene (5 bases). V was shortened by 6 bases and J by 0 bases, with 12 bases between the two germline ends. The CDR3 runs to 15 residues. In germline, CDR1 is MNHNS, CDR2 SASEGT. The CDR3: CASRAGTASNQPQHF. CDR3 nucleotides: TGTGCCAGCAGGGCCGGGACCGCTAGCAATCAGCCCCAGCATTTT.

V is TRBV4-1 and J is TRBJ1-1; TRBD1 might be the D (5 bases). V was clipped by 2 bases and J by 4 bases, with 11 bases between them. This CDR3 region has 14 residues. Germline V gene data show CDR1 as MGHRA and CDR2 as YSYEKL. CDR3 sequence reads: CASSQRDRTTEAFF. Written as DNA, the CDR3 is TGCGCCAGCAGCCAACGGGACCGTACCACTGAAGCTTTCTTT.

Here the CDR3 DNA reads TGTGCCAGCATCCTCAGGGGCTACAATGAGCAGTTCTTC. Translated, it gives CASILRGYNEQFF. The V gene is TRBV28, the J gene TRBJ2-1; maybe TRBD1 (6 bases). V lost 7 bases and J 3 bases, leaving 10 bases between the germline ends. The CDR3 is 13 residues long. Germline V gene lookup returns CDR1 MDHEN and CDR2 SYDVKM.

The chain employs TRBV6-5 and TRBJ2-2, with a weak D call TRBD2 (5 bases). The ends were cut back, 6 bases at V and 7 bases at J, with 15 bases in the middle. The germline CDR1 and CDR2 sequences are MNHEY and SVGAGI. CDR3 size: 14 residues. The DNA for the CDR3 is TGTGCCAGCAGACGGTGGGGTAGCGACGGGGAGCTGTTTTTT. The encoded protein is CASRRWGSDGELFF.

The chain links TRBV2 to TRBJ2-1; perhaps TRBD2 as D (6 bases). Looked up from germline, CDR1 is SNHLY and CDR2 is FYNNEI. The CDR3 consists of 14 residues. The germline V and J ends were trimmed by 5 bases and 8 bases, with 16 bases remaining between them. The CDR3: CASSWDLLAYEQFF. CDR3 sequence (DNA): TGTGCCAGCAGTTGGGATTTACTAGCATATGAGCAGTTCTTC.